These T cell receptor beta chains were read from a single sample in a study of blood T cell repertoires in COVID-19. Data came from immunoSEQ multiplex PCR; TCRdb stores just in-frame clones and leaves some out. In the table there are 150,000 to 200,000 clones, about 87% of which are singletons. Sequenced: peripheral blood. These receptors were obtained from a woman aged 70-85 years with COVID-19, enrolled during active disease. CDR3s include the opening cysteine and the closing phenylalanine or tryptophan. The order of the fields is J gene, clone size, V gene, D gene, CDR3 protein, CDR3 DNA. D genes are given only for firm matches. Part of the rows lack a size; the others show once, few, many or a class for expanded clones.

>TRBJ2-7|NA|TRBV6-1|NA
CASSERATYEQYF
TGTGCCAGCAGTGAGAGAGCCACCTACGAGCAGTACTTC
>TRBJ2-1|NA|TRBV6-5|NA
CASRTVYNEQFF
TGTGCCAGCAGGACAGTCTACAATGAGCAGTTCTTC
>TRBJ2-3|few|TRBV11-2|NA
CASSPPGLSYTQYF
TGTGCCAGCAGCCCACCGGGGTTGTCCTATACGCAGTATTTT
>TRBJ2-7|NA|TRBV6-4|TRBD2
CASSEAAGGPYEQYF
TGTGCCAGCAGTGAAGCGGCGGGAGGGCCATACGAGCAGTACTTC
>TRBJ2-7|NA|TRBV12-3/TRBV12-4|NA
CASSLQGTHEQYF
TGTGCCAGCAGTCTACAGGGTACCCACGAGCAGTACTTC
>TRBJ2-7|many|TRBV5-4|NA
CASSWTTDSYEQYF
TGTGCCAGCAGCTGGACAACCGACTCCTACGAGCAGTACTTC
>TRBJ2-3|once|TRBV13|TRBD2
CASSLLAGSGNTQYF
TGTGCCAGCAGCCTACTAGCGGGGTCAGGGAATACGCAGTATTTT
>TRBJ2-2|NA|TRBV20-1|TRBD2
CSASSGRQGGELFF
TGCAGTGCCAGTAGCGGGAGGCAAGGCGGGGAGCTGTTTTTT
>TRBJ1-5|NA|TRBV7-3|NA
CASSLRADNQPQHF
TGTGCCAGCAGCTTAAGGGCAGACAATCAGCCCCAGCATTTT
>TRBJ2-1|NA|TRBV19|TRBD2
CASSIDPAGVFEQFF
TGTGCCAGTAGTATAGATCCAGCGGGAGTCTTCGAGCAGTTCTTC
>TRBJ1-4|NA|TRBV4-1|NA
CASSQGPTQGNEKLFF
TGCGCCAGCAGCCAAGGCCCAACACAGGGAAATGAAAAACTGTTTTTT
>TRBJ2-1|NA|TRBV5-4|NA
CASSQYGEQFF
TGTGCCAGCAGCCAATACGGGGAGCAGTTCTTC
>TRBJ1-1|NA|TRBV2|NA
CASSVNTEAFF
TGTGCCAGCAGTGTTAATACTGAAGCTTTCTTT
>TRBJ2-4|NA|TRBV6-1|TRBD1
CASSEAPQGIDAKNIQYF
TGTGCCAGCAGTGAAGCACCACAGGGGATAGACGCCAAAAACATTCAGTACTTC
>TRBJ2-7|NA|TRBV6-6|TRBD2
CASSSRTSGLGEQYF
TGTGCCAGCAGCTCCCGGACTAGCGGGTTGGGGGAGCAGTACTTC
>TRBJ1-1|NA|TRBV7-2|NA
CASSHSGTRRGTEAFF
TGTGCCAGCAGCCACAGCGGCACCCGGAGGGGCACTGAAGCTTTCTTT
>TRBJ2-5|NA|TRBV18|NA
CASSGSSQGQETQYF
TGTGCCAGCTCCGGCTCCTCTCAGGGGCAAGAGACCCAGTACTTC
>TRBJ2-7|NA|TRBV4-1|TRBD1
CASSPLRDRGREQYF
TGCGCCAGCAGCCCCTTGAGGGACAGGGGGCGCGAGCAGTACTTC
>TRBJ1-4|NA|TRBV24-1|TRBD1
CATSQGDGAINEKLFF
TGTGCCACCAGCCAGGGGGACGGGGCGATTAATGAAAAACTGTTTTTT
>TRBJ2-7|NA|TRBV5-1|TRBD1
CASSYRGTGLYEQYF
TGCGCCAGCAGCTATCGCGGGACAGGACTCTACGAGCAGTACTTC
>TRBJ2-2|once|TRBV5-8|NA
CASSLGRSRVGTGELFF
TGTGCCAGCAGCTTGGGCAGAAGCAGGGTCGGCACCGGGGAGCTGTTTTTT
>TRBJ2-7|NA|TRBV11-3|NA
CASSLHFTGNYEQYF
TGTGCCAGCAGCTTACACTTTACGGGAAACTACGAGCAGTACTTC
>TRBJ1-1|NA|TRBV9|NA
CASSVSGDTEAFF
TGTGCCAGCAGCGTCTCGGGTGACACTGAAGCTTTCTTT
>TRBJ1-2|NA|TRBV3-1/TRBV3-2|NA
CASSPRTALYYGYTF
TGTGCCAGCAGCCCTCGCACAGCTCTATACTATGGCTACACCTTC
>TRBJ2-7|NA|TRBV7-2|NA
CASSTITGTLGYEQYF
TGTGCCAGCAGCACTATTACCGGGACTCTGGGGTACGAGCAGTACTTC
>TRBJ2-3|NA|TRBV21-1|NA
CASSKVLVPVQGSDTQYF
TGTGCCAGCAGCAAAGTGCTGGTTCCCGTCCAGGGTTCAGATACGCAGTATTTT
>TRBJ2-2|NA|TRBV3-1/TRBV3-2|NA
CASSLLSRTDYTGELFF
TGTGCCAGCAGCCTTTTGTCTAGGACAGACTACACCGGGGAGCTGTTTTTT
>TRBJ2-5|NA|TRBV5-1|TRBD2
CASSPGLAGVQTQYF
TGCGCCAGCAGCCCGGGACTAGCGGGAGTGCAGACCCAGTACTTC
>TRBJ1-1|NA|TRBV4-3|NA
CASSLRVYNTEAFF
TGCGCCAGCAGCCTGCGGGTCTACAACACTGAAGCTTTCTTT
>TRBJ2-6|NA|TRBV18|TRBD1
CASSPQGTGEGGANVLTF
TGTGCCAGCTCACCACAGGGCACAGGGGAAGGTGGGGCCAACGTCCTGACTTTC
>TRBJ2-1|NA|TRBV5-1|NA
CASSDIISYNEQFF
TGCGCCAGTTCAGACATAATCTCCTACAATGAGCAGTTCTTC
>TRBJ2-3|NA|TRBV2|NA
CASRGGARTDTQYF
TGTGCCAGCAGGGGGGGGGCTCGCACAGATACGCAGTATTTT
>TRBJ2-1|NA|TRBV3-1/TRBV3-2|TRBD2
CASSQRYKFSGTSNEQFF
TGTGCCAGCAGCCAACGTTATAAATTTAGCGGGACCAGCAATGAGCAGTTCTTC
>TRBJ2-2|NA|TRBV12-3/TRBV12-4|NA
CASSPTGPGELFF
TGTGCCAGCAGCCCAACAGGGCCCGGGGAGCTGTTTTTT
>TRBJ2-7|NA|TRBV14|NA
CASSQDLTRGREQYF
TGTGCCAGCAGCCAAGATTTAACCCGGGGAAGGGAGCAGTACTTC
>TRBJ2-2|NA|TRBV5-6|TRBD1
CASNPTGADTGELFF
TGTGCCAGCAACCCGACAGGGGCGGACACCGGGGAGCTGTTTTTT
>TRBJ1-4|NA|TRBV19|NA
CASNPRESEKLFF
TGTGCCAGTAATCCGAGAGAAAGTGAAAAACTGTTTTTT
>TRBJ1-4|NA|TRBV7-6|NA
CASSLGGRTNEKLFF
TGTGCCAGCAGCTTAGGTGGCAGGACTAATGAAAAACTGTTTTTT
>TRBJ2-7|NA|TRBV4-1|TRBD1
CASSPTSGTGGYEQYF
TGCGCCAGCAGCCCTACATCCGGGACAGGGGGCTACGAGCAGTACTTC
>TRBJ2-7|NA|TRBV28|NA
CASSWGRGEQYF
TGTGCCAGCAGTTGGGGGCGCGGCGAGCAGTACTTC
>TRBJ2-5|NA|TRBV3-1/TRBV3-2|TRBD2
CASSQGLAGEAETQYF
TGTGCCAGCAGCCAAGGACTAGCGGGAGAGGCAGAGACCCAGTACTTC
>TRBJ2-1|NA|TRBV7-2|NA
CASSLVSDPNEQFF
TGTGCCAGCAGCTTAGTATCAGATCCAAATGAGCAGTTCTTC
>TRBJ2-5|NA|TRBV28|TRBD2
CASSEKLAGKETQYF
TGTGCCAGCAGTGAGAAACTAGCGGGAAAGGAGACCCAGTACTTC
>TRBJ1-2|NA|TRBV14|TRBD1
CASSQTWTGGYGYTF
TGTGCCAGCAGCCAAACTTGGACAGGGGGCTATGGCTACACCTTC
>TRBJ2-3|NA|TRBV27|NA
CASSLSYPDTQYF
TGTGCCAGCAGTTTAAGCTATCCAGATACGCAGTATTTT
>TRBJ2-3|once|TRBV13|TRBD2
CASSLGRGSGVRTDTQYF
TGTGCCAGCAGCTTAGGCAGAGGTAGCGGGGTTCGCACAGATACGCAGTATTTT
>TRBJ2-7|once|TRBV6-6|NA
CASMWQATYEQYF
TGTGCCAGCATGTGGCAGGCTACCTACGAGCAGTACTTC
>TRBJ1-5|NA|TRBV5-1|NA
CASSQGEGIQPQHF
TGCGCCAGCAGCCAAGGGGAGGGGATCCAGCCCCAGCATTTT
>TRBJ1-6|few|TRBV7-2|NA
CASSLMAGRDSPLHF
TGTGCCAGCAGCTTAATGGCGGGGAGAGATTCACCCCTCCACTTT
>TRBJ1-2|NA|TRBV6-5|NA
CASRPTSPGYGYTF
TGTGCCAGCAGGCCTACTTCACCCGGCTATGGCTACACCTTC
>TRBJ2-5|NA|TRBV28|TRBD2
CASSSATGGETQYF
TGTGCCAGCAGTTCCGCGACCGGGGGGGAGACCCAGTACTTC
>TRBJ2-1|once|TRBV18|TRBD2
CASSPGGTNEQFF
TGTGCCAGCTCACCGGGAGGGACCAATGAGCAGTTCTTC
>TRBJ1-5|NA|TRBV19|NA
CASSTPANQPQHF
TGTGCCAGTAGTACGCCAGCGAATCAGCCCCAGCATTTT
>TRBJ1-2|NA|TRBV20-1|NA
CSAATDYGYTF
TGCAGTGCTGCTACAGACTATGGCTACACCTTC